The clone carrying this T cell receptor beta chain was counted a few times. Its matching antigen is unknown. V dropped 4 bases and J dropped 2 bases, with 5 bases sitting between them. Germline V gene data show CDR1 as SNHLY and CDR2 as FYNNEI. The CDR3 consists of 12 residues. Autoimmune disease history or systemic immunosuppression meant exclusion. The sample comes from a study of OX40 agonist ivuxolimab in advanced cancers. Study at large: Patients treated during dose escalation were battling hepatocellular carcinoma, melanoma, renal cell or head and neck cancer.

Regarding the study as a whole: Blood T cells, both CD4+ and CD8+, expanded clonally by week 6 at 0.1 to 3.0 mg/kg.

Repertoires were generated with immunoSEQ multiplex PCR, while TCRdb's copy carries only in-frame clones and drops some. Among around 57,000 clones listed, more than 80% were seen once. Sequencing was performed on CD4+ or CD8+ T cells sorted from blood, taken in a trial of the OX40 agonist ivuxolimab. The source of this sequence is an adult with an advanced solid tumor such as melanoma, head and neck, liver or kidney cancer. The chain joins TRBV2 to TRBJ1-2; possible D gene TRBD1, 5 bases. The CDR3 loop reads CASSGQNYGYTF. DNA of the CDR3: TGTGCCAGCAGTGGACAGAACTATGGCTACACCTTC.